A single sample gave rise to the 26 T cell receptor beta chains below, sequenced in a study of blood T cells in healthy people across ages. A second roughly 6 to 12 cycle PCR used barcoded and J-beta primers. Each CDR3 protein is one row after TCRdb ran MiXCR on the 5' RACE reads. In the table there are 1.5 million to 2 million distinct CDR3 sequences, around 36% of which are singletons. Sequenced input: blood. These receptors were taken from a woman in her 30s in good health.

This clonotype turned up a few times. The chain recombines TRBV6-1 with TRBJ2-7; 11 nucleotides align to TRBD2. Trimming cost V 8 bases and J 4 bases; bases outside gene matches: 10. Germline values: CDR1 MNHNS, CDR2 SASEGT. The CDR3 length is 15 residues. The CDR3 DNA follows: TGTGCCAGCGCCGGGCGACTAGCGGGACTGTACGAGCAGTACTTC. Translation: CASAGRLAGLYEQYF.

This clonotype was counted only a few times. The J gene is TRBJ1-2, the V gene TRBV20-1; D not certain. Germline V gene lookup returns CDR1 DFQATT and CDR2 SNEGSKA (reference sequence). Trimming removed 6 bases at V and 1 base at J, with 18 bases between. This CDR3 is built from 15 residues. The CDR3 DNA reads as TGCAGTGCCTCAATCGGGAGCGGGTTTAACTATGGCTACACCTTC. This gives the protein CSASIGSGFNYGYTF.

This chain uses TRBV19 with TRBJ1-2; D is unresolved. Germline V gene lookup returns CDR1 LNHDA and CDR2 SQIVND (reference sequence). The CDR3 has 14 amino acids. V was pared by 3 bases and J by 4 bases, with 12 bases between. CDR3 bases: TGTGCCAGTAGTATCGGCCTTGGACCCTATGGCTACACCTTC. This gives the protein CASSIGLGPYGYTF.

This clonotype was found a few times. A much larger clone differs from this one at a single base, so this may be a read error. The chain carries TRBV29-1 and TRBJ2-4, with 10 bases aligning to TRBD2. V lost 4 bases, J lost 9 bases, and 9 bases stayed unmatched. There are 14 residues in the CDR3. CDR1 and CDR2 (germline): SQVTM, ANQGSEA. DNA for the CDR3: TGCAGCGTTGGACTAGCGGGCCTTGTCGGCATTCAGTACTTC. As protein: CSVGLAGLVGIQYF.

The rearrangement uses TRBV11-2 and TRBJ1-1; D call uncertain. This CDR3 contains 12 residues. Per germline, CDR1 SGHAT and CDR2 FQNNGV. The V end was cut by 5 bases, the J end by 5 bases, with 9 bases between. For the CDR3, the DNA is TGTGCCAGCAGCCAATCGACGACTGAAGCTTTCTTT. This translates into CASSQSTTEAFF.

The V gene is TRBV27, the J gene TRBJ2-7, with D maybe TRBD2 (5 bases). The CDR3 loop spans 15 amino acids. Germline loops: CDR1 MNHEY, CDR2 SMNVEV (reference sequence). Trimming left V 4 bases short and J 0 bases short, with 13 bases between. The CDR3 coding sequence is TGTGCCAGCAGTTCGCGTCTCGGGGTCTCCTACGAGCAGTACTTC. Residues: CASSSRLGVSYEQYF.

This clonotype was seen ten or more times. The V call is TRBV20-1, the J call TRBJ1-6; the D is unclear. Trimming removed 6 bases at V and 7 bases at J, with 16 bases between. Germline CDR1 reads DFQATT; CDR2 reads SNEGSKA (reference sequence). The CDR3 sequence is 14 residues long. The CDR3 DNA reads as TGCAGTGCCAGACGGGTGGACGGAAATTCACCCCTCCACTTT. Protein: CSARRVDGNSPLHF.

The chain joins TRBV7-6 to TRBJ2-7; D not certain. Germline lookup yields CDR1 SGHVS and CDR2 FNYEAQ. Trimming took off 1 base at V and 2 bases at J, with 18 bases between the two ends. The CDR3 runs to 17 residues. The CDR3 reads CASSLGDLALRAYEQYF. The CDR3 bases are TGTGCCAGCAGCTTAGGGGATCTGGCGCTAAGGGCCTACGAGCAGTACTTC.

The gene calls are TRBV12-3 or TRBV12-4 and TRBJ1-2; D possibly corresponds to TRBD1 (5 bases). The CDR3 consists of 16 residues. V was pared by 1 base and J by 8 bases, with 20 bases between. This CDR3 reads CASSLDAGIIGAGYTF. The CDR3 DNA sequence: TGTGCCAGCAGTTTAGACGCAGGGATCATTGGCGCGGGCTACACCTTC.

The V gene is TRBV30, the J gene TRBJ2-5; 8 bases fit TRBD2. V lost 3 bases, J lost 5 bases, and 8 bases stayed unmatched. The germline CDR1 and CDR2 sequences are GTSNPN and SVGIG (reference sequence). The CDR3 sequence is 14 residues long. CDR3 sequence: CAWSGGAIFETQYF. The CDR3 coding sequence is TGTGCCTGGAGCGGGGGGGCCATATTTGAGACCCAGTACTTC.

As for this clonotype: A much larger clone lies one base from this, so it may be a read error. Because it lacks the conserved phenylalanine or tryptophan at the end, this CDR3 is likely a read error. The J gene is TRBJ2-7, the V gene TRBV10-3; 7 nucleotides align to TRBD1. The CDR3 length is 14 residues. The V gene end was trimmed by 6 bases and the J gene end by 3 bases; junction bases not matched to a gene: 8. Per germline, CDR1 ENHRY and CDR2 SYGVKD. The CDR3: CAISAQGTGYEQYC. CDR3 DNA sequence: TGTGCCATCAGCGCACAGGGGACGGGCTACGAGCAGTACTGC.

Comments on this clonotype: The junction and the germline gene differ at one end; a read error may be behind it. The chain employs TRBV28 and TRBJ1-5, with D hard to call. The CDR3 consists of 16 residues. Per the germline V gene, CDR1 is MDHEN and CDR2 is SYDVKM. This CDR3 is CAGSALTAASNQPQHF. The CDR3 DNA is TGTGCCGGCAGTGCCCTCACGGCAGCTAGCAATCAGCCCCAGCATTTT.

The J gene is TRBJ2-7, the V gene TRBV3-1, with 9 positions matching TRBD1. V lost 4 bases to trimming and J lost 9 bases; unmatched junction nucleotides: 7. CDR3 length: 13 amino acids. In germline, CDR1 is LGHDT, CDR2 YNNKEL (reference sequence). The CDR3 reads CASSRDRGNGQYF. As DNA, the CDR3 is TGTGCCAGCAGCCGCGACAGGGGGAACGGGCAGTACTTC.

About this clonotype: The junction departs from the called germline gene at one end, perhaps through a read error. The rearrangement uses TRBV7-9 and TRBJ1-6; D is perhaps TRBD1 (6 bases). The CDR3 is 18 amino acids. Per the germline V gene, CDR1 is SEHNR and CDR2 is FQNEAQ (reference sequence). Here the CDR3 DNA reads TGCGCCAGCAGCTTCTCGGACAGACGAGTCGCCTATAATTCACCTCTCCACTTT. It specifies CASSFSDRRVAYNSPLHF. The full variable domain, with the rest looked up from reference TRBV7-9 and TRBJ1-6, is DTGVSQNPRHKITKRGQNVTFRCDPISEHNRLYWYRQTLGQGPEFLTYFQNEAQLEKSRLLSDRFSAERPKGSFSTLEIQRTEQGDSAMYLCASSFSDRRVAYNSPLHFGNGTRLTVT.

The chain employs TRBV20-1 and TRBJ2-7; D unresolved. V dropped 0 bases and J dropped 0 bases, with 9 bases sitting between them. Germline values: CDR1 DFQATT, CDR2 SNEGSKA (reference sequence). CDR3 length: 14 amino acids. CDR3 region: CSARDRQHSYEQYF. DNA of the CDR3: TGCAGTGCTAGAGATCGACAACACTCCTACGAGCAGTACTTC.

This clonotype was seen only once. The chain employs TRBV20-1 and TRBJ2-3; D is ambiguous. The length of the CDR3 is 12 residues. Germline CDR1 is DFQATT and CDR2 is SNEGSKA (reference sequence). The V end lost 4 bases, the J end lost 5 bases, and 10 bases lay between the germline ends. The chain's CDR3 is CSATPDGDTQYF. Written as DNA, the CDR3 is TGCAGTGCTACCCCGGACGGAGATACGCAGTATTTT.

This clonotype appeared a few times. CDR3 amino acids: CATAGTGLLPDTQYF. The CDR3 DNA reads as TGCGCCACCGCGGGGACAGGCCTTTTACCTGATACGCAGTATTTT. The chain is built from TRBV4-1 and TRBJ2-3, with 8 bases identical to TRBD1. In germline, CDR1 is MGHRA, CDR2 YSYEKL. V lost 10 bases and J lost 6; bases outside the gene matches: 15. The CDR3 runs 15 residues.

The chain links TRBV20-1 to TRBJ1-1; the D gene is possibly TRBD1 (5 bases). CDR3 length equals 14 residues. The germline V and J ends were trimmed by 3 bases and 5 bases, with 16 bases remaining between them. Germline V CDR1 and CDR2: DFQATT, SNEGSKA (reference sequence). CDR3 sequence (DNA): TGCAGTGCTAGGGACACGAAGGGTCGGACTGAAGCTTTCTTT. It yields the protein CSARDTKGRTEAFF.

The chain joins TRBV20-1 to TRBJ2-2; D tentatively fits TRBD1 or TRBD2 (6 bases each). Germline CDR1 DFQATT, CDR2 SNEGSKA (reference sequence). The CDR3 covers 16 residues. Trimming stripped 6 bases from V and 1 base from J, with 18 bases between. CDR3 nucleotides: TGCAGTGCGGACGGACCGGGGGCAGGGAACACCGGGGAGCTGTTTTTT. It specifies CSADGPGAGNTGELFF.

The V gene is TRBV7-2, the J gene TRBJ2-7; 7 nucleotides agree with TRBD1. V shed 5 bases, J shed 9 bases, and the junction held 4 bases outside the gene matches. The length of the CDR3 is 11 residues. Germline V lookup: CDR1 SGHTA, CDR2 FQGNSA. CDR3 nucleotides: TGTGCCAGCAGCCAACGACAGGGGCAGTACTTC. Protein sequence: CASSQRQGQYF.

The chain links TRBV9 to TRBJ1-1; unclear D gene. Trimming left V 3 bases short and J 3 bases short, with 15 bases between. This CDR3 region has 15 residues. Per the germline V gene, CDR1 is SGDLS and CDR2 is YYNGEE. CDR3 in amino acids: CASSAGRRQDTEAFF. CDR3 nucleotides: TGTGCCAGCAGCGCCGGTAGGAGGCAGGACACTGAAGCTTTCTTT.

The rearrangement links TRBV9 to TRBJ2-7, with 9 bases matching TRBD2. Germline V gene sequence: CDR1 SGDLS, CDR2 YYNGEE. V gave up 2 bases and J gave up 6 bases; unmatched junction bases: 6. CDR3 length: 14 amino acids. This CDR3 is CASSVEREDLEQYF. For the CDR3, the DNA is TGTGCCAGCAGCGTGGAGCGGGAGGACCTCGAGCAGTACTTC. Using reference TRBV9 and TRBJ2-7 for the parts outside the CDR3, the full variable domain is DSGVTQTPKHLITATGQRVTLRCSPRSGDLSVYWYQQSLDQGLQFLIQYYNGEERAKGNILERFSAQQFPDLHSELNLSSLELGDSALYFCASSVEREDLEQYFGPGTRLTVT.

Ten or more counts support this clonotype. Written as DNA, the CDR3 is TGTGCCAGCAGGGACGCGGGTGTCTACGAGCAGTACTTC. This codes for CASRDAGVYEQYF. V and J are TRBV6-2 or TRBV6-3 and TRBJ2-7; TRBD2 might be the D (5 bases). CDR1 and CDR2 (germline): MNHEY, SVGEGT. The CDR3 length is 13 residues. Trimming took off 6 bases at V and 3 bases at J, with 12 bases between the two ends.

Points on this clonotype: Being one base from a much bigger clone, this may be a read error. The chain uses TRBV12-3 or TRBV12-4 and TRBJ2-7, with 10 bases fitting TRBD1. J was trimmed by 9 bases and V by 5 bases; bases with no gene match: 10. CDR3 length equals 14 residues. Here the CDR3 reads CASSPETGGDVQYF. Written as DNA, the CDR3 is TGTGCCAGCAGTCCAGAGACAGGGGGCGACGTGCAGTACTTC.

This clonotype was observed a handful of times. The CDR3 is CATSGPGQGVEGYTF. The CDR3 DNA reads TGTGCCACCAGCGGGCCGGGACAGGGTGTGGAAGGCTACACCTTC. This sequence joins TRBV15 and TRBJ1-2, with TRBD1 matching over 9 bases. Germline V gene lookup returns CDR1 LNHNV and CDR2 YYDKDF (reference sequence). The CDR3 has 15 residues. Trimming took 5 bases from V and 8 from J; bases not matched to a gene: 12.

The chain has TRBV20-1 and TRBJ2-3; the match to TRBD1 covers 8 bases. With V trimmed by 6 bases and J by 3 bases, 11 bases remained unmatched. The germline gives CDR1 DFQATT, CDR2 SNEGSKA (reference sequence). This CDR3 comprises 15 residues. CDR3 loop: CSARTGTFPTDTQYF. CDR3 in DNA: TGCAGTGCACGGACAGGGACCTTCCCTACAGATACGCAGTATTTT.